This T cell receptor beta chain emerged from a study of T cells in Graves' hyperthyroidism and ophthalmopathy. Overall study: Peripheral blood samples were taken at initial diagnosis, prior to any treatment.

CDR1 is MGHDK and CDR2 is SYGVNS in the germline V gene. The CDR3 has 17 amino acids. Trimming cost V 3 bases and J 3 bases; bases outside gene matches: 3. Study-level points and caveats: Most thyroid clonotypes with frequency above 0.001 were detected in blood.

This clonotype was recorded a few times. Its target is unknown. Used for diagnoses were clinical symptoms, serum thyroxine and TRAb, thyroid ultrasound and orbital computed tomography. The PBMCs were sourced from fresh peripheral blood (more than 9 ml). Researchers amplified the TCR beta CDR3 regions from RNA transcripts. The HTBI primer set was used in a first-round RT-PCR of the TCR CDR3. MiXCR, applied by TCRdb to the multiplex PCR reads, yields one record per CDR3 protein. The table shows around 560,000 distinct CDR3 sequences, with 16% occurring only once. The sample was blood. The J gene is TRBJ2-1, the V gene TRBV25-1; 15 bases map to TRBD2. The receptor was isolated from a woman aged 18-29 years with Graves' hyperthyroidism. The CDR3 reads CASSDRTSGRVYNEQFF. In DNA, the CDR3 is TGTGCCAGCAGTGACCGGACTAGCGGGAGGGTCTACAATGAGCAGTTCTTC.